This T cell receptor beta chain was sequenced in a study of shared clonotypes between healthy human individuals. Findings and limits, study-wide: Rarefaction showed sorted-subset sequencing was incomplete despite large depth.

The method was immunoSEQ multiplex PCR; TCRdb's version includes in-frame clones alone and lacks a portion of them. This sample has approximately 1.4 million clones, with around 98% found just once. Naive CD4+ cells were CD45RA-selected; the remaining cells were memory. In regard to this clone: The antigen is unknown. Other DNA sequences of this sample code for an identical CDR3.

In germline, CDR1 is SNHLY, CDR2 FYNNEI. V lost 6 bases, J lost 1 base, and 3 bases stayed unmatched. The length of the CDR3 is 15 residues. V gene TRBV2 combines with J gene TRBJ2-2, with 9 bases lining up with TRBD2. The clonotype originates from a man under 40 in good health. Sequencing was done on a sample of naive CD4+ T cells sorted from blood. Noted subset: CD45RA+ positively selected. DNA of the CDR3: TGTGCCAGCAGAGTGACTAGCGGGAACACCGGGGAGCTGTTTTTT. Translating it yields CASRVTSGNTGELFF.